A single sample is the source of the 10 T cell receptor beta chains below, sequenced in a study of blood T cell repertoires in COVID-19. TCRdb's table, derived via immunoSEQ multiplex PCR, lists solely in-frame clones and lacks some. The sample shows over 50,000 clones, about 86% of them seen only once. The sample comprised peripheral blood. These receptor sequences come from a man between 65 and 85 years old with active COVID-19.

This clone appeared a few times. The V and J genes are TRBV15 and TRBJ1-1, with D tentatively TRBD1 (6 bases). Trimming took off 5 bases at V and 2 bases at J, with 12 bases between the two ends. Germline V gene lookup returns CDR1 LNHNV and CDR2 YYDKDF (reference sequence). There are 14 residues in the CDR3. CDR3 sequence: CATSRRTANTEAFF. DNA for the CDR3: TGTGCCACCAGCCGAAGGACAGCCAACACTGAAGCTTTCTTT. The entire variable domain, with the rest obtained from reference TRBV15 and TRBJ1-1, is as follows: DAMVIQNPRYQVTQFGKPVTLSCSQTLNHNVMYWYQQKSSQAPKLLFHYYDKDFNNEADTPDNFQSRRPNTSFCFLDIRSPGLGDTAMYLCATSRRTANTEAFFGQGTRLTVV.

The chain is built from TRBV7-9 and TRBJ2-3; TRBD1 matches at 8 bases. V trimming: 4 bases; J trimming: 5 bases; junction bases outside the gene matches: 5. The CDR3 consists of 14 residues. Germline CDR1 reads SEHNR; CDR2 reads FQNEAQ (reference sequence). CDR3 protein: CASSYFGQGDTQYF. DNA for the CDR3: TGTGCCAGCAGCTACTTCGGACAGGGAGATACGCAGTATTTT.

This clone was counted once. The chain combines TRBV6-4 with TRBJ2-7; D might be TRBD1 (7 bases). The germline V gene has CDR1 MRHNA and CDR2 SNTAGT. The germline V and J ends were trimmed by 3 bases and 6 bases, with 21 bases remaining between them. This CDR3 contains 16 residues. In DNA form, the CDR3 reads TGTGCCAGCAGTGAGACCCAGGGGGAGGCGGCGGGCGAGCAGTACTTC. It yields the protein CASSETQGEAAGEQYF.

The gene calls are TRBV14 and TRBJ2-3, with no clear D. Germline-derived CDR1 and CDR2 are SGHDN and FVKESK. The CDR3 covers 15 residues. Trimming cost V 4 bases and J 2 bases, with 13 bases left between them. As DNA, the CDR3 is TGTGCCAGCAGCCGATCCCCTATGCTCACAGATACGCAGTATTTT. It codes for CASSRSPMLTDTQYF.

The chain recombines TRBV19 with TRBJ1-1; 11 nucleotides agree with TRBD1. Losses at the gene ends were 10 bases for V and 6 bases for J; bases not matched to a gene: 13. Per germline, CDR1 LNHDA and CDR2 SQIVND (reference sequence). CDR3 length: 15 residues. CDR3 loop: CATLPGGQGGAEAFF. The CDR3 nucleotides read TGTGCCACTCTCCCTGGGGGACAGGGGGGTGCTGAAGCTTTCTTT.

The chain employs TRBV3-1 (or the pseudogene TRBV3-2) and TRBJ2-7; the match to TRBD2 covers 10 bases. V was pared by 1 base and J by 2 bases, with 8 bases of the junction left unmatched. CDR3 size: 17 residues. Germline V gene data show CDR1 as LGHDT and CDR2 as YNNKEL (reference sequence). This CDR3 reads CASSQVTQRGGTYEQYF. CDR3 in DNA: TGTGCCAGCAGCCAAGTAACACAGCGGGGGGGGACCTACGAGCAGTACTTC.

V is TRBV18 and J is TRBJ2-4; D is unclear. Germline-derived CDR1 and CDR2 are KGHSH and LQKENI. There are 13 residues in the CDR3. V gave up 5 bases and J gave up 0 bases, with 5 bases separating them. The CDR3 here is CASSNLAKNIQYF. The DNA of the CDR3 is TGTGCCAGCTCAAATCTAGCCAAAAACATTCAGTACTTC.

The chain joins TRBV6-2 or TRBV6-3 to TRBJ1-5; D unclear. Trimming shortened V by 5 bases and J by 0 bases, and 14 bases separated the two germline ends. Germline CDR1 reads MNHEY; CDR2 reads SVGEGT. CDR3 length: 16 residues. The CDR3 nucleotides are TGTGCCAGCAGTGTCCACAGCCGGAATAGCAATCAGCCCCAGCATTTT. It encodes CASSVHSRNSNQPQHF.

The chain uses TRBV5-1 and TRBJ2-7; 8 bases map to TRBD1. V lost 3 bases to trimming and J lost 2 bases; unmatched junction nucleotides: 7. This CDR3 comprises 15 residues. Germline V gene sequence: CDR1 SGHRS, CDR2 YFSETQ. The CDR3 bases are TGCGCCAGCAGCTCCGACAGGGGATGGGCCTACGAGCAGTACTTC. Protein: CASSSDRGWAYEQYF.

The chain employs TRBV6-5 and TRBJ1-2; the D is unclear. The CDR3 totals 13 residues. Germline values: CDR1 MNHEY, CDR2 SVGAGI. The germline V and J ends were trimmed by 2 bases and 2 bases, with 6 bases remaining between them. The CDR3 bases are TGTGCCAGCAGTTACGTCCAGAACTATGGCTACACCTTC. Translation: CASSYVQNYGYTF.